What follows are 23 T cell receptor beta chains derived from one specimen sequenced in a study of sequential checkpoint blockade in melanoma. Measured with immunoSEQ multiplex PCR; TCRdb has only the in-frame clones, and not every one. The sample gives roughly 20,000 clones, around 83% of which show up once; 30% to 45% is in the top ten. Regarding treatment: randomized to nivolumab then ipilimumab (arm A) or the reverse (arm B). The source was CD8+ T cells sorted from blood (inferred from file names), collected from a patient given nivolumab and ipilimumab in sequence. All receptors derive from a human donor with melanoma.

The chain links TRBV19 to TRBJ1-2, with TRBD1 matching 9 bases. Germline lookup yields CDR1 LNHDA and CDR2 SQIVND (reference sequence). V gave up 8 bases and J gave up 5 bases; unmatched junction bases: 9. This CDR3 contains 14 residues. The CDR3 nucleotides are TGTGCCAGTCGGACAAAGGGACAGGGATATGGCTACACCTTC. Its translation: CASRTKGQGYGYTF. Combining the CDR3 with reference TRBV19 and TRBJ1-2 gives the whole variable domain DGGITQSPKYLFRKEGQNVTLSCEQNLNHDAMYWYRQDPGQGLRLIYYSQIVNDFQKGDIAEGYSVSREKKESFPLTVTSAQKNPTAFYLCASRTKGQGYGYTFGSGTRLTVV.

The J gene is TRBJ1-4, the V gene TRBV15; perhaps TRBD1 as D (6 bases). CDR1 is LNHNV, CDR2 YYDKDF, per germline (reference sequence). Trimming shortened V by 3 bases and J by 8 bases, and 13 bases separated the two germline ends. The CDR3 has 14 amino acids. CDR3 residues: CATSRGGAYEKLFF. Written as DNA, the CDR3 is TGTGCCACCAGCAGGGGGGGGGCGTACGAAAAACTGTTTTTT.

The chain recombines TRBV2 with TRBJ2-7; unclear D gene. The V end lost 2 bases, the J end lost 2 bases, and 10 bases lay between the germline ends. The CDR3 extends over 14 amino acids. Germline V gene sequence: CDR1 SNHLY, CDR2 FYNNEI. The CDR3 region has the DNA TGTGCCAGCAGTGAACTAGGAAGTCCCTACGAGCAGTACTTC. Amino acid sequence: CASSELGSPYEQYF.

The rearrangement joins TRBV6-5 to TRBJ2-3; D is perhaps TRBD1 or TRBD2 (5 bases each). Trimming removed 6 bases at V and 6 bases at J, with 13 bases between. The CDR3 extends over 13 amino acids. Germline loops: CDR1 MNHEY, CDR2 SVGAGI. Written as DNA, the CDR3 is TGTGCCAGCAGGTACGGGGCGGCGGATACGCAGTATTTT. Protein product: CASRYGAADTQYF.

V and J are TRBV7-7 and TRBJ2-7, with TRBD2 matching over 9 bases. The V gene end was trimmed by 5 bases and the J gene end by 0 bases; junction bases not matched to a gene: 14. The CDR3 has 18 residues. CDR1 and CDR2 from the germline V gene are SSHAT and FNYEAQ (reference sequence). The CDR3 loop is CASSPLPRVAGDSYEQYF. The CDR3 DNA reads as TGTGCCAGCAGCCCCCTCCCTAGGGTAGCGGGAGACTCCTACGAGCAGTACTTC.

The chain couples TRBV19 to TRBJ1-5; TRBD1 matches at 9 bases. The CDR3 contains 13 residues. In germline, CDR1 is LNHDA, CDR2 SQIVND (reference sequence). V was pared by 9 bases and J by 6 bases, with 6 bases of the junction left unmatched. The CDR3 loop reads CASTGTGLQPQHF. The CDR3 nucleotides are TGTGCCAGCACCGGGACAGGGCTTCAGCCCCAGCATTTT. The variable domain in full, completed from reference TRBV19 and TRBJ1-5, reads DGGITQSPKYLFRKEGQNVTLSCEQNLNHDAMYWYRQDPGQGLRLIYYSQIVNDFQKGDIAEGYSVSREKKESFPLTVTSAQKNPTAFYLCASTGTGLQPQHFGDGTRLSIL.

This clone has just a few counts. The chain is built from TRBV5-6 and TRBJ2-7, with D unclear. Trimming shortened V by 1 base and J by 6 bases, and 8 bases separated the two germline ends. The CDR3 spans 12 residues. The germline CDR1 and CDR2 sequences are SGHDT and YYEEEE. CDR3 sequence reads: CASSLTDGEQYF. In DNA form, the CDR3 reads TGTGCCAGCAGCTTGACAGATGGCGAGCAGTACTTC.

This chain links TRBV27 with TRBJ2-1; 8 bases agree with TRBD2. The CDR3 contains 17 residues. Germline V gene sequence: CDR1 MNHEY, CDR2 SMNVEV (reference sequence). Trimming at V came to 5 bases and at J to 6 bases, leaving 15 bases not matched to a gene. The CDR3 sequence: CASSQTSARGFGNEQFF. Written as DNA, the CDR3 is TGTGCCAGCAGTCAGACTAGCGCCAGAGGGTTCGGCAATGAGCAGTTCTTC.

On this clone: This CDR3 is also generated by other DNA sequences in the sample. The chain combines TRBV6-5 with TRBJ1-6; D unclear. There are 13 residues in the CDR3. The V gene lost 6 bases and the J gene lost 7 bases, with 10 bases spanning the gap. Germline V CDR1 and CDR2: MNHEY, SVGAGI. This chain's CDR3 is CASRSRWNSPLHF. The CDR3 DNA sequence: TGTGCCAGCAGATCCAGGTGGAATTCACCCCTCCACTTT.

The CDR3 coding sequence is TGTGCCAGCAGCTTAGCGAACAGCCACACCGGGGAGCTGTTTTTT. Amino acid sequence: CASSLANSHTGELFF. This chain links TRBV7-8 with TRBJ2-2; D remains unclear. Germline V lookup: CDR1 SGHVS, CDR2 FQNEAQ. Trimming cost V 0 bases and J 3 bases, with 8 bases left between them. The CDR3 is made up of 15 amino acids.

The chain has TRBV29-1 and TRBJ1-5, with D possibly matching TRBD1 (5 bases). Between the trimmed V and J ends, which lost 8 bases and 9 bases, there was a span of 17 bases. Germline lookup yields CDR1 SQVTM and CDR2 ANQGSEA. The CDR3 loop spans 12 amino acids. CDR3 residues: CSPDKAGRPQHF. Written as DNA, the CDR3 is TGCAGCCCGGACAAAGCAGGACGGCCCCAGCATTTT. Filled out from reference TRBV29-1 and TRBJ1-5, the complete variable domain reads SAVISQKPSRDICQRGTSLTIQCQVDSQVTMMFWYRQQPGQSLTLIATANQGSEATYESGFVIDKFPISRPNLTFSTLTVSNMSPEDSSIYLCSPDKAGRPQHFGDGTRLSIL.

This CDR3 reads CASSFTGTFYEQYF. The CDR3 DNA reads TGTGCCAGCAGCTTCACCGGGACTTTTTACGAGCAGTACTTC. This rearrangement joins TRBV5-5 to TRBJ2-7, with D possibly TRBD2 on 6 matching bases. CDR1 SGHKS and CDR2 YYEKEE come from the germline V gene (reference sequence). The CDR3 spans 14 residues. Trimming took 2 bases from V and 4 from J, leaving 13 bases between them.

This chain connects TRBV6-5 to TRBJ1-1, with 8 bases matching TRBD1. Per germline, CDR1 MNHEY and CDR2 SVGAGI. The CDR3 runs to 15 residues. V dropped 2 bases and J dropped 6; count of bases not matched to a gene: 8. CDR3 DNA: TGTGCCAGCAGTTACACGGTACAGGGGGGAGCTGAAGCTTTCTTT. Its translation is CASSYTVQGGAEAFF.

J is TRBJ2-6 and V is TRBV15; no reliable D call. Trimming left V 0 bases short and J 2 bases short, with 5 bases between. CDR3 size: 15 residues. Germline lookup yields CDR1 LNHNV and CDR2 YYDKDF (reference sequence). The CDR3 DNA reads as TGTGCCACCAGCAGAGAAACTACTGGGGCCAACGTCCTGACTTTC. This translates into CATSRETTGANVLTF.

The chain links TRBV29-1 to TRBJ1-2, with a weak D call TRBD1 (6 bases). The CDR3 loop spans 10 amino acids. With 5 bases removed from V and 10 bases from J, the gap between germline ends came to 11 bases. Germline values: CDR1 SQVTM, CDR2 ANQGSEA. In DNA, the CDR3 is TGCAGCGTTACGGGACAACCCTACACCTTC. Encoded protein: CSVTGQPYTF.

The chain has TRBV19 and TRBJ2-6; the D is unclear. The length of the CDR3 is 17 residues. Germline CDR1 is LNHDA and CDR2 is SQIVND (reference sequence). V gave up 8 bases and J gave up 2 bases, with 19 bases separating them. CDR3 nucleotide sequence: TGTGCCAGTGGTGGTTGGCAGGAAATAGCTGGGGCCAACGTCCTGACTTTC. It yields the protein CASGGWQEIAGANVLTF.

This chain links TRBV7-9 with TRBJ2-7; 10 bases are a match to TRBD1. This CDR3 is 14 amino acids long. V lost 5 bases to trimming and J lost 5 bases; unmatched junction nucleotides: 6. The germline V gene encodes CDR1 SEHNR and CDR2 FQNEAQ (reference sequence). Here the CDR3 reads CASSDRDRGNEQYF. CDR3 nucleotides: TGTGCCAGCAGCGACCGGGACAGGGGTAACGAGCAGTACTTC.

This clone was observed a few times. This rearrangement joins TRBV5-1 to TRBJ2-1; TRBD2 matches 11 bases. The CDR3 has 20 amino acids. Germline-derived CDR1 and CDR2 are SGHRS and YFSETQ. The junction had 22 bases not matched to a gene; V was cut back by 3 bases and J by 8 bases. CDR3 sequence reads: CASSSHDSSYTSGRWDEQFF. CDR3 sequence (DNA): TGCGCCAGCAGCTCCCACGACTCTAGCTATACTAGCGGGAGATGGGATGAGCAGTTCTTC.

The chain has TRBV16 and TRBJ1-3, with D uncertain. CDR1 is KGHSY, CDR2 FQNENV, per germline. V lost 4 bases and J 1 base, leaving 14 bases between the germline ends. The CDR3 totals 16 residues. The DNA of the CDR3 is TGTGCCAGCAGCCTTTCACGCTCCCTATCTGGAAACACCATATATTTT. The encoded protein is CASSLSRSLSGNTIYF.

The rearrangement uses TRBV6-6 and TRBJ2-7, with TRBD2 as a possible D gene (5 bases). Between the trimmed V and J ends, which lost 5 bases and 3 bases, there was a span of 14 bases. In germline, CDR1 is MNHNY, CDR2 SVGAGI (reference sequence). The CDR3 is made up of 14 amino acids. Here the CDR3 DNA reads TGTGCCAGCAGTCCCCGGGATGTAATCTACGAGCAGTACTTC. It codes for CASSPRDVIYEQYF.

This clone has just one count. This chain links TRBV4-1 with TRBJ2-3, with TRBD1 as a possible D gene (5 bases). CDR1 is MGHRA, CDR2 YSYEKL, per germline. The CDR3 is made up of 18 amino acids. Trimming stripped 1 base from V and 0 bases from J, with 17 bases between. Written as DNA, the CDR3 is TGCGCCAGCAGCCAAGTCCAGGGCGACCCCGCTAGCACAGATACGCAGTATTTT. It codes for CASSQVQGDPASTDTQYF.

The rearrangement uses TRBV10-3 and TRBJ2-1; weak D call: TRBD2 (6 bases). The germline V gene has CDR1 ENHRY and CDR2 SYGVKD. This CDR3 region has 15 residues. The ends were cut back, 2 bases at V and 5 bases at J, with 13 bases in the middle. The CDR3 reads CAISEAASANNEQFF. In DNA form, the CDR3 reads TGTGCCATCAGTGAGGCGGCTAGCGCCAACAATGAGCAGTTCTTC.

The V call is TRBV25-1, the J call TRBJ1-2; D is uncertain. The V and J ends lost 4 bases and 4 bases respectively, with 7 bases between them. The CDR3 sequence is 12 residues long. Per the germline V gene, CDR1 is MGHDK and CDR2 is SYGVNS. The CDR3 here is CASSVGSYGYTF. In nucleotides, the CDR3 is TGTGCCAGCAGTGTTGGTAGCTATGGCTACACCTTC.